These T cell receptor beta chains were read from a single sample in a study of identifying expanded T cells in peripheral blood. The assay was immunoSEQ multiplex PCR, and TCRdb's table has in-frame clones only and misses some. The sample lists 100,000 to 110,000 clones; approximately 89% were seen once. Sequencing was done on a sample of blood. The receptors shown here come from a person aged 18 to 70 in good health. CDR3s include the opening cysteine and the closing phenylalanine or tryptophan. A D gene is named only where the DNA matches it firmly.

TRBJ1-6	TRBV4-1	.	CASSQEGRNSPLHF	TGCGCCAGCAGCCAAGAGGGACGAAATTCACCCCTCCACTTT
TRBJ1-2	TRBV7-9	TRBD1	CASSFRGTGVARSYGYTF	TGTGCCAGCAGCTTCAGGGGGACAGGAGTAGCCCGGAGCTATGGCTACACCTTC
TRBJ1-1	TRBV14	.	CASSTGVNTEAFF	TGTGCCAGCAGTACCGGGGTTAACACTGAAGCTTTCTTT
TRBJ1-5	TRBV4-1	.	CASSQAEGTNQPQHF	TGCGCCAGCAGCCAAGCTGAAGGGACAAATCAGCCCCAGCATTTT
TRBJ2-1	TRBV19	.	CASSPPGRVYNEQFF	TGTGCCAGTAGCCCCCCGGGCCGGGTCTACAATGAGCAGTTCTTC
TRBJ1-4	TRBV2	.	CASSERGGATNEKLFF	TGTGCCAGCAGTGAAAGGGGGGGGGCAACTAATGAAAAACTGTTTTTT
TRBJ2-2	TRBV7-9	TRBD1	CASSQTGRDTGELFF	TGTGCCAGCAGCCAGACAGGGCGGGACACCGGGGAGCTGTTTTTT
TRBJ1-3	TRBV2	TRBD1	CASTRDRGDTIYF	TGTGCCAGCACCAGGGACAGGGGGGACACCATATATTTT
TRBJ1-5	TRBV7-9	TRBD1	CASSLGQGTNQPQHF	TGTGCCAGCAGCTTAGGACAGGGAACCAATCAGCCCCAGCATTTT
TRBJ2-2	TRBV30	TRBD2	CAWSYLAGLPGTGELFF	TGTGCCTGGAGTTACTTAGCGGGTTTGCCCGGCACCGGGGAGCTGTTTTTT
TRBJ1-1	TRBV28	.	CASRTQGRGHTEAFF	TGTGCCAGCAGGACACAGGGACGGGGTCACACTGAAGCTTTCTTT
TRBJ2-7	TRBV29-1	TRBD1	CSVTTGNEQYF	TGCAGCGTTACGACAGGGAACGAGCAGTACTTC
TRBJ2-7	TRBV30	.	CAWSVRDGNSYEQYF	TGTGCCTGGAGTGTAAGGGACGGTAACTCCTACGAGCAGTACTTC
TRBJ2-5	TRBV2	.	CASSQDLETQYF	TGTGCCAGCAGTCAAGATCTCGAGACCCAGTACTTC
TRBJ2-7	TRBV9	.	CASSVAPDSYEQYF	TGTGCCAGCAGCGTAGCTCCTGACTCCTACGAGCAGTACTTC